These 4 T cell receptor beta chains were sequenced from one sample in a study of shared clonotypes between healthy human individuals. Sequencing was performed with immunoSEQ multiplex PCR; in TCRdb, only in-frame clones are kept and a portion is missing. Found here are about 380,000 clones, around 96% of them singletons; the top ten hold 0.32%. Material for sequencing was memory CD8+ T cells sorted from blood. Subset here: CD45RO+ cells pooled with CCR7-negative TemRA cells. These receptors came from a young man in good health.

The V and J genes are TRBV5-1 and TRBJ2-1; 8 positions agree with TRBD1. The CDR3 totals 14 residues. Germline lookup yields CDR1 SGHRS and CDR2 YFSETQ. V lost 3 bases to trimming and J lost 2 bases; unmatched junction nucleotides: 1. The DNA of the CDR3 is TGCGCCAGCAGCTCGGACAGGGCCTACAATGAGCAGTTCTTC. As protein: CASSSDRAYNEQFF.

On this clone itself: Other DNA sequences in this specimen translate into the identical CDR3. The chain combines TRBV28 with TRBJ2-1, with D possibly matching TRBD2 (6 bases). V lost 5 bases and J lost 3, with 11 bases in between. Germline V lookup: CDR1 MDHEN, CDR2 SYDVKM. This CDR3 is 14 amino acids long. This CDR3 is CASSPGTLYNEQFF. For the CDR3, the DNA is TGTGCCAGCAGTCCCGGGACTCTCTACAATGAGCAGTTCTTC.

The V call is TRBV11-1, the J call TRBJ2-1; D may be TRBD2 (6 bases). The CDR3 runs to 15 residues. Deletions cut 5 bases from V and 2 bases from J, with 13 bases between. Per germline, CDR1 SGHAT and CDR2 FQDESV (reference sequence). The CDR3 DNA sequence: TGTGCCAGCAGCCTAGGCTGGGGGGCCTACAATGAGCAGTTCTTC. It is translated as CASSLGWGAYNEQFF.

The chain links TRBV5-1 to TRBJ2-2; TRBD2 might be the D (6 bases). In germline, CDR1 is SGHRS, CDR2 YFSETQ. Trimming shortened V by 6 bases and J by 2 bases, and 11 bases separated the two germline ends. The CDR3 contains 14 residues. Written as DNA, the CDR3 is TGCGCCAGCACTCTACTAGCTAACACCGGGGAGCTGTTTTTT. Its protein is CASTLLANTGELFF.